These 23 T cell receptor beta chains share one sample of origin, sequenced in a study of CD8+ T cells in alopecia areata. Documented treatment: oral pan-JAK inhibitor, 5-10 mg twice daily. It was cDNA, reverse transcribed from extracted RNA, that served as the sequencing template. Assay used: immunoSEQ multiplex PCR; TCRdb lists only in-frame clones, some missing. This table has some 88,000 clones, about 40% appearing once. The sample in question was CD8+ T cells sorted from blood, obtained at week 24, from a patient treated with tofacitinib. The receptors derive from a human donor with alopecia areata.

The chain is built from TRBV30 and TRBJ1-1; D gene unclear. This CDR3 region has 13 residues. Trimming took 8 bases from V and 4 from J, leaving 17 bases between them. CDR1 GTSNPN and CDR2 SVGIG come from the germline V gene (reference sequence). The CDR3 here is CARWALGGTEAFF. CDR3 nucleotides: TGTGCCAGATGGGCCCTAGGAGGCACTGAAGCTTTCTTT.

This chain links TRBV5-1 with TRBJ1-1; D gene ambiguous. Germline CDR1 is SGHRS and CDR2 is YFSETQ. V lost 1 base and J lost 7, with 11 bases in between. The CDR3 has 13 residues. The chain's CDR3 is CASSLTGGDEAFF. In nucleotides, the CDR3 is TGCGCCAGCAGCTTGACGGGAGGCGATGAAGCTTTCTTT.

The chain is built from TRBV27 and TRBJ2-7; the match to TRBD2 covers 8 bases. This CDR3 has 14 amino acids. V was clipped by 6 bases and J by 4 bases; unmatched bases: 8. CDR1 is MNHEY and CDR2 is SMNVEV in the germline V gene (reference sequence). For the CDR3, the DNA is TGTGCCAGCAGGGTGGCTAGCGGGTCTTACGAGCAGTACTTC. Translation gives CASRVASGSYEQYF.

The rearrangement joins TRBV27 to TRBJ2-1; weak D call: TRBD2 (6 bases). CDR3 length equals 15 residues. The V gene's germline CDR1 is MNHEY and CDR2 SMNVEV (reference sequence). Trimming removed 4 bases from V and 8 bases from J, with 18 bases in between. The chain's CDR3 is CASSWGLTGRHEQFF. The CDR3 nucleotides read TGTGCCAGCAGTTGGGGACTTACGGGGCGCCATGAGCAGTTCTTC.

The rearrangement links TRBV29-1 to TRBJ2-5; weak D call: TRBD1 (6 bases). Germline assignment: CDR1 SQVTM and CDR2 ANQGSEA. The V and J ends lost 3 bases and 3 bases respectively, with 14 bases between them. The CDR3 is made up of 14 amino acids. DNA of the CDR3: TGCAGCGTTGAGTCGGGACAAACTAAAGAGACCCAGTACTTC. Residues: CSVESGQTKETQYF. The complete variable domain, with remaining parts taken from reference TRBV29-1 and TRBJ2-5, reads SAVISQKPSRDICQRGTSLTIQCQVDSQVTMMFWYRQQPGQSLTLIATANQGSEATYESGFVIDKFPISRPNLTFSTLTVSNMSPEDSSIYLCSVESGQTKETQYFGPGTRLLVL.

This clone was recorded a few times. V gene TRBV28 combines with J gene TRBJ2-3; 11 nucleotides agree with TRBD2. The CDR3 sequence is 17 residues long. Per germline, CDR1 MDHEN and CDR2 SYDVKM. With V trimmed by 6 bases and J by 6 bases, 14 bases remained unmatched. CDR3 sequence: CASSSRIAGGAADTQYF. DNA of the CDR3: TGTGCCAGCAGCTCCCGAATAGCGGGAGGGGCGGCGGATACGCAGTATTTT. The full variable domain, completed using reference TRBV28 and TRBJ2-3, is DVKVTQSSRYLVKRTGEKVFLECVQDMDHENMFWYRQDPGLGLRLIYFSYDVKMKEKGDIPEGYSVSREKKERFSLILESASTNQTSMYLCASSSRIAGGAADTQYFGPGTRLTVL.

This clone was recorded a few times. This chain connects TRBV4-3 to TRBJ1-1, with unresolved D. V lost 0 bases and J lost 6, with 14 bases in between. Per germline, CDR1 LGHNA and CDR2 YSLEER. The CDR3 has 15 amino acids. The CDR3 spells CASSQDTGVISEAFF. CDR3 bases: TGCGCCAGCAGCCAAGATACGGGTGTAATTTCTGAAGCTTTCTTT.

This clone came up a few times. The rearrangement links TRBV4-2 to TRBJ2-7; D call uncertain. V lost 3 bases, J lost 2 bases, and 11 bases lay in between. The CDR3 sequence is 14 residues long. Germline CDR1 reads LGHNA; CDR2 reads YNFKEQ. The CDR3 nucleotides read TGTGCCAGCAGCCAGTCAACCTCAACCTACGAGCAGTACTTC. Amino acid sequence: CASSQSTSTYEQYF.

On this clone itself: The sample contains more than one DNA sequence encoding this CDR3. The chain couples TRBV7-9 to TRBJ2-7; tentative D call: TRBD1 (5 bases). The CDR3 spans 12 residues. The V gene's germline CDR1 is SEHNR and CDR2 FQNEAQ (reference sequence). V dropped 5 bases and J dropped 7 bases, with 12 bases sitting between them. This CDR3 is CASSPTGREQYF. The CDR3 coding sequence is TGTGCCAGCAGCCCTACAGGTCGGGAGCAGTACTTC.

V is TRBV9 and J is TRBJ1-3; the D gene is possibly TRBD1 (6 bases). V lost 4 bases to trimming and J lost 0 bases, with 14 bases between them. This CDR3 has 16 amino acids. Germline CDR1 reads SGDLS; CDR2 reads YYNGEE. CDR3 sequence: CASSNNRDSSGNTIYF. CDR3 bases: TGTGCCAGCAGCAATAACAGGGATAGCTCTGGAAACACCATATATTTT.

V gene TRBV9 combines with J gene TRBJ1-2; TRBD1 matches 7 bases. CDR1 SGDLS and CDR2 YYNGEE come from the germline V gene. V lost 3 bases to trimming and J lost 8 bases; unmatched junction nucleotides: 7. The CDR3 is 13 residues long. The CDR3 bases are TGTGCCAGCAGCGCGACAGGGTCTGGCGGCTACACCTTC. The encoded protein is CASSATGSGGYTF. The full variable domain, its missing parts supplied by reference TRBV9 and TRBJ1-2, is DSGVTQTPKHLITATGQRVTLRCSPRSGDLSVYWYQQSLDQGLQFLIQYYNGEERAKGNILERFSAQQFPDLHSELNLSSLELGDSALYFCASSATGSGGYTFGSGTRLTVV.

This chain joins TRBV29-1 and TRBJ2-1, with D tentatively TRBD2 (5 bases). V was trimmed by 4 bases and J by 0 bases, leaving 13 bases between them. The CDR3 has 15 amino acids. Per the germline V gene, CDR1 is SQVTM and CDR2 is ANQGSEA. The DNA of the CDR3 is TGCAGCGTTGGAAATAGCGAAAGCTCCTACAATGAGCAGTTCTTC. Residues: CSVGNSESSYNEQFF.

The chain has TRBV29-1 and TRBJ2-5; tentatively, D is TRBD2 (5 bases). Trimming took 6 bases from V and 3 from J, leaving 5 bases between them. The CDR3 has 10 residues. Germline V gene lookup returns CDR1 SQVTM and CDR2 ANQGSEA. The CDR3 protein is CSVLEETQYF. The CDR3 nucleotides are TGCAGCGTACTAGAAGAGACCCAGTACTTC.

The CDR3 nucleotides read TGTGCCAGCAGTTCAAGGCTAGTAGGCCCAGATACGCAGTATTTT. Its translation is CASSSRLVGPDTQYF. V and J are TRBV27 and TRBJ2-3; D remains unclear. The CDR3 extends over 15 amino acids. From germline, CDR1 is MNHEY and CDR2 SMNVEV (reference sequence). V shed 4 bases and J shed 4 bases, with 15 bases lying between them.

J is TRBJ1-6 and V is TRBV25-1; D not resolved. Looked up from germline, CDR1 is MGHDK and CDR2 is SYGVNS. V dropped 5 bases and J dropped 0 bases, with 11 bases sitting between them. The CDR3 consists of 16 residues. CDR3 bases: TGTGCCAGCAGTCCCCCAGCAGTCTCCTATAATTCACCCCTCCACTTT. It encodes CASSPPAVSYNSPLHF.

J is TRBJ2-7 and V is TRBV11-2; D call uncertain. V was clipped by 3 bases and J by 5 bases, with 8 bases between them. Germline V lookup: CDR1 SGHAT, CDR2 FQNNGV. This CDR3 contains 12 residues. The CDR3: CASSFIPDEQYF. In DNA form, the CDR3 reads TGTGCCAGCAGCTTTATCCCGGACGAGCAGTACTTC.

This clone has a handful of counts. The CDR3 spells CASSGTADTQYF. As DNA, the CDR3 is TGTGCCAGCAGCGGGACTGCAGATACGCAGTATTTT. The genes are TRBV9 and TRBJ2-3, with D maybe TRBD2 (5 bases). The CDR3 has 12 residues. CDR1 and CDR2 from the germline V gene are SGDLS and YYNGEE. Trimming pared 3 bases from V and 4 bases from J, leaving 6 bases between. Supplemented by reference TRBV9 and TRBJ2-3, the full variable domain reads DSGVTQTPKHLITATGQRVTLRCSPRSGDLSVYWYQQSLDQGLQFLIQYYNGEERAKGNILERFSAQQFPDLHSELNLSSLELGDSALYFCASSGTADTQYFGPGTRLTVL.

This clone was counted only a few times. The chain is built from TRBV11-2 and TRBJ1-2, with 11 bases fitting TRBD1. This CDR3 contains 15 residues. The V gene's germline CDR1 is SGHAT and CDR2 FQNNGV. The junction had 11 bases not matched to a gene; V was cut back by 6 bases and J by 8 bases. CDR3 region: CASRPYPDRGRGYTF. CDR3 nucleotide sequence: TGTGCCAGCAGACCATACCCGGACAGGGGGCGAGGCTACACCTTC.

The V and J genes are TRBV7-9 and TRBJ2-1, with TRBD1 identical over 7 bases. Germline loops: CDR1 SEHNR, CDR2 FQNEAQ (reference sequence). The CDR3 loop spans 14 amino acids. Trimming took 5 bases from V and 5 from J; bases not matched to a gene: 6. DNA for the CDR3: TGTGCCAGCAGCCACAGGGACAGAGACAATGAGCAGTTCTTC. It specifies CASSHRDRDNEQFF.

V and J are TRBV4-1 and TRBJ2-5; D is ambiguous. CDR1 MGHRA and CDR2 YSYEKL come from the germline V gene. The V end lost 1 base, the J end lost 1 base, and 7 bases lay between the germline ends. There are 14 residues in the CDR3. The CDR3 nucleotides are TGCGCCAGCAGCCAAGGCAGTAGCCAAGAGACCCAGTACTTC. It yields the protein CASSQGSSQETQYF.

In this sample, this clone turned up a few times. V and J are TRBV4-1 and TRBJ2-5; D not certain. The CDR3 sequence is 13 residues long. Germline V gene sequence: CDR1 MGHRA, CDR2 YSYEKL. The ends were cut back, 4 bases at V and 4 bases at J, with 10 bases in the middle. The CDR3 region has the DNA TGCGCCAGCAGCCCGCTCGGGCCAGAGACCCAGTACTTC. The encoded protein is CASSPLGPETQYF.

In DNA form, the CDR3 reads TGTGCCAGCAGCGTAGCAACAGGACCAGCCTACGAGCAGTACTTC. Its translation: CASSVATGPAYEQYF. This chain uses TRBV9 with TRBJ2-7, with D possibly being TRBD1 (5 bases). V was shortened by 0 bases and J by 2 bases, with 12 bases between the two germline ends. CDR3 size: 15 residues. CDR1 is SGDLS, CDR2 YYNGEE, per germline.

The chain links TRBV29-1 to TRBJ1-1; D ambiguous. This CDR3 is 14 amino acids long. Trimming removed 2 bases from V and 5 bases from J, with 15 bases in between. Germline CDR1 SQVTM, CDR2 ANQGSEA. DNA of the CDR3: TGCAGCGTTGAATCTCGGACGAGGAGGACTGAAGCTTTCTTT. As protein: CSVESRTRRTEAFF.